The rows below give T cell receptor beta chains drawn from one sample of a study of blood T cell repertoires in COVID-19. Using immunoSEQ multiplex PCR, the repertoire was profiled, and TCRdb retains in-frame clones only, with some absent. The sample has tens of thousands of clones; 75% to 90% are singletons. The sequencing sample was made of peripheral blood. Source of these receptors: a woman older than 75 with COVID-19, enrolled during active disease. Each CDR3 is given with its conserved first and last residue. Each record gives: V gene, J gene, D gene, clone size, CDR3 length, CDR3 protein, CDR3 DNA. The D gene is left open where the match is weak. Clone sizes are given selectively: once, few, many, or a class where the clone is expanded.

TRBV3-1/TRBV3-2	TRBJ2-2	NA	NA	16	CASSLPRTRNTGELFF	TGTGCCAGCAGCCTACCACGGACAAGGAACACCGGGGAGCTGTTTTTT
TRBV5-5	TRBJ2-5	TRBD2	NA	17	CASSLTPTSGGQETQYF	TGTGCCAGCAGCCTAACACCAACTAGCGGGGGGCAAGAGACCCAGTACTTC
TRBV18	TRBJ2-2	NA	NA	14	CASSPPASLGELFF	TGTGCCAGCTCACCACCGGCCAGTTTAGGGGAGCTGTTTTTT
TRBV2	TRBJ1-1	TRBD1	many	12	CASSDLDRVAFF	TGTGCCAGCAGTGATCTGGACAGGGTAGCTTTCTTT
TRBV10-3	TRBJ1-5	TRBD1	NA	14	CAISTGTGNQPQHF	TGTGCCATCAGTACAGGGACAGGCAATCAGCCCCAGCATTTT
TRBV7-2	TRBJ2-2	NA	NA	14	CASSLLRGMGELFF	TGTGCCAGCAGCTTGCTGAGGGGGATGGGGGAGCTGTTTTTT
TRBV5-1	TRBJ2-7	TRBD1	NA	13	CASSPGQGHEQYF	TGCGCCAGCAGTCCGGGACAGGGCCACGAGCAGTACTTC
TRBV5-1	TRBJ2-1	NA	few	13	CASSLVKQGEQFF	TGCGCCAGCAGCTTGGTAAAACAGGGTGAGCAGTTCTTC
TRBV5-6	TRBJ1-4	TRBD1	NA	16	CASSLRTGGTNEKLFF	TGTGCCAGCAGCTTAAGGACAGGGGGCACTAATGAAAAACTGTTTTTT
TRBV3-1/TRBV3-2	TRBJ1-3	NA	NA	14	CASRKQGPGNTIYF	TGTGCCAGCAGAAAACAGGGACCCGGAAACACCATATATTTT
TRBV5-1	TRBJ2-7	NA	NA	14	CASSVDGSSYEQYF	TGCGCCAGCAGCGTGGACGGGAGCTCCTACGAGCAGTACTTC
TRBV10-3	TRBJ2-5	TRBD2	NA	13	CAIRGLAGETQYF	TGTGCCATCAGGGGACTAGCGGGTGAGACCCAGTACTTC
TRBV10-3	TRBJ2-5	NA	NA	13	CAISESSMETQYF	TGTGCCATCAGTGAGTCTTCCATGGAGACCCAGTACTTC
TRBV5-4	TRBJ2-2	NA	once	13	CASSLGLTGELFF	TGTGCCAGCAGCTTGGGTCTGACCGGGGAGCTGTTTTTT
TRBV18	TRBJ2-5	NA	NA	15	CASSPEARGRETQYF	TGTGCCAGCTCACCGGAGGCCAGGGGCCGAGAGACCCAGTACTTC
TRBV19	TRBJ1-5	TRBD1	NA	18	CASSIDRWEGGPNQPQHF	TGTGCCAGTAGTATAGATCGTTGGGAAGGGGGCCCGAATCAGCCCCAGCATTTT
TRBV6-1	TRBJ1-6	NA	few	16	CASSELGTDPDSPLHF	TGTGCCAGCAGTGAATTAGGAACAGACCCCGATTCACCCCTCCACTTT
TRBV13	TRBJ2-7	TRBD2	NA	15	CASSFLAGGGYEQYF	TGTGCCAGCAGTTTCCTAGCGGGAGGCGGATACGAGCAGTACTTC
TRBV27	TRBJ1-5	NA	NA	13	CASSGGQNQPQHF	TGTGCCAGCAGTGGAGGACAGAATCAGCCCCAGCATTTT
TRBV7-2	TRBJ1-2	TRBD1	NA	12	CASSLSGQGYTF	TGTGCCAGCAGCTTATCGGGACAGGGCTACACCTTC
TRBV15	TRBJ1-1	TRBD1	NA	20	CATSRTGQGALDKLNTEAFF	TGTGCCACCAGCAGGACGGGACAGGGAGCCCTTGATAAACTGAACACTGAAGCTTTCTTT
TRBV7-2	TRBJ1-2	NA	NA	18	CASSINFWGGEGSYGYTF	TGTGCCAGCAGCATCAACTTCTGGGGGGGTGAGGGAAGCTATGGCTACACCTTC
TRBV7-8	TRBJ1-1	NA	NA	14	CASSRQLEGAEAFF	TGTGCCAGCAGCCGACAGCTTGAAGGGGCTGAAGCTTTCTTT
TRBV5-4	TRBJ1-2	TRBD1	NA	16	CASSLGRGTSLSGYTF	TGTGCCAGCAGCTTGGGCAGGGGGACCTCCCTGAGCGGCTACACCTTC
TRBV21-1	TRBJ2-5	NA	NA	14	CASSKGTEGETQYF	TGTGCCAGCAGCAAGGGGACGGAGGGAGAGACCCAGTACTTC
TRBV5-6	TRBJ2-3	TRBD2	NA	15	CASSLGTSGGDTQYF	TGTGCCAGCAGCTTGGGGACTAGCGGGGGGGATACGCAGTATTTT
TRBV11-2	TRBJ2-3	NA	NA	13	CASSLEGQPTQYF	TGTGCCAGCAGCTTAGAGGGACAACCTACGCAGTATTTT
TRBV7-2	TRBJ2-3	TRBD2	NA	15	CASSLAGGPGDTQYF	TGTGCCAGCAGCCTAGCGGGAGGGCCAGGAGATACGCAGTATTTT
TRBV6-6	TRBJ1-3	TRBD1	NA	15	CASSPQGLTGNTIYF	TGTGCCAGCAGCCCACAGGGGCTTACGGGAAACACCATATATTTT
TRBV5-6	TRBJ2-7	NA	NA	12	CASSTGSYEQYF	TGTGCCAGCAGCACGGGCTCCTACGAGCAGTACTTC
TRBV6-5	TRBJ1-6	NA	once	16	CASSYGRQDYNSPLHF	TGTGCCAGCAGTTACGGGCGACAGGACTATAATTCACCCCTCCACTTT
TRBV6-5	TRBJ2-7	TRBD2	NA	15	CASSWSSGASYEQYF	TGCGCCAGCAGTTGGTCTAGCGGGGCCTCCTACGAGCAGTACTTC
TRBV28	TRBJ1-1	TRBD1	NA	16	CASRVRQGRGNTEAFF	TGTGCCAGCAGGGTCCGACAGGGACGAGGGAACACTGAAGCTTTCTTT
TRBV7-2	TRBJ2-5	TRBD2	NA	16	CASSAGTSGRGETQYF	TGTGCCAGCAGCGCCGGGACTAGCGGGAGGGGAGAGACCCAGTACTTC
TRBV5-1	TRBJ2-2	NA	NA	14	CASSLAADTGELFF	TGCGCCAGCAGCTTGGCCGCAGACACCGGGGAGCTGTTTTTT
TRBV19	TRBJ2-7	NA	NA	11	CASTILYEQYF	TGTGCCAGCACTATCCTCTACGAGCAGTACTTC
TRBV13	TRBJ1-2	TRBD1	NA	15	CASSFSGQGNYGYTF	TGTGCCAGCAGCTTTTCGGGACAGGGTAACTATGGCTACACCTTC
TRBV12-3/TRBV12-4	TRBJ1-2	TRBD1	NA	11	CASTTGFGYTF	TGTGCCAGCACGACAGGGTTTGGCTACACCTTC
TRBV18	TRBJ1-1	NA	NA	14	CASSPSTGKTEAFF	TGTGCCAGCTCACCGTCTACAGGGAAAACTGAAGCTTTCTTT
TRBV5-4	TRBJ2-7	TRBD1	NA	17	CASSLPPPTGFSYEQYF	TGTGCCAGCAGCCTTCCTCCTCCGACAGGGTTCTCCTACGAGCAGTACTTC
TRBV5-4	TRBJ2-2	NA	large	16	CASSPGGHRVTGELFF	TGTGCCAGCAGCCCGGGCGGGCACAGGGTCACCGGGGAGCTGTTTTTT
TRBV6-6	TRBJ2-7	NA	NA	13	CASSYSKGLEQYF	TGTGCCAGCAGTTACTCGAAAGGACTAGAGCAGTACTTC
TRBV18	TRBJ2-6	TRBD2	once	15	CASSRGGSGANVLTF	TGTGCCAGCTCCCGGGGAGGGTCCGGGGCCAACGTCCTGACTTTC
TRBV2	TRBJ2-2	TRBD2	NA	15	CASSRTSGETGELFF	TGTGCCAGCAGTAGGACTAGCGGGGAGACCGGGGAGCTGTTTTTT
TRBV7-2	TRBJ1-1	TRBD1	NA	18	CASSLVPRGSYEYTEAFF	TGTGCCAGCAGCTTAGTCCCCAGGGGGTCGTATGAGTACACTGAAGCTTTCTTT
TRBV27	TRBJ2-3	TRBD2	once	14	CASSRLAGADTQYF	TGTGCCAGCAGTCGGCTAGCGGGAGCTGATACGCAGTATTTT
TRBV3-1/TRBV3-2	TRBJ1-1	NA	NA	17	CASFHFQRSKGNTEAFF	TGTGCCAGCTTCCACTTTCAGCGGAGCAAGGGGAACACTGAAGCTTTCTTT
TRBV18	TRBJ2-7	NA	NA	14	CASSPAAPGLEQYF	TGTGCCAGCTCACCCGCGGCCCCAGGACTCGAGCAGTACTTC
TRBV5-4	TRBJ1-6	TRBD1	NA	15	CASSLGQGLDSPLHF	TGTGCCAGCAGCTTGGGACAGGGTTTGGATTCACCCCTCCACTTT
TRBV6-2/TRBV6-3	TRBJ1-5	TRBD1	NA	15	CASSYRGQGIQPQHF	TGTGCCAGCAGTTACAGGGGACAGGGGATTCAGCCCCAGCATTTT
TRBV20-1	TRBJ2-2	TRBD2	NA	16	CSASWGASGRTGELFF	TGCAGTGCTAGTTGGGGGGCTAGCGGGAGGACCGGGGAGCTGTTTTTT
TRBV5-1	TRBJ1-4	NA	once	13	CASRPGMGEKLFF	TGCGCCAGCAGGCCCGGGATGGGTGAAAAACTGTTTTTT
TRBV28	TRBJ1-1	NA	NA	14	CASSLGQPYTEAFF	TGTGCCAGCAGCCTCGGACAGCCTTACACTGAAGCTTTCTTT
TRBV18	TRBJ2-7	TRBD2	NA	16	CASSPEAGGPYYEQYF	TGTGCCAGCTCCCCGGAAGCGGGAGGGCCCTACTACGAGCAGTACTTC
TRBV18	TRBJ2-3	TRBD1	NA	15	CASSTRQGGTDTQYF	TGTGCCAGCTCAACTAGACAGGGAGGCACAGATACGCAGTATTTT